This TCR beta chain was obtained from a study of control samples from healthy donors and cancer patients. The CDR3 extends over 12 amino acids. Sequencing used immunoSEQ multiplex PCR; TCRdb keeps in-frame clones, though not all of them. The sample has 90,000 to 100,000 clones; about 79% are singletons. This TCR came from a woman aged 25-40 years in good health. Sequencing input: blood. The chain uses TRBV21-1 and TRBJ2-3. TRBV21-1 is classified as a pseudogene. The DNA for the CDR3 is TGTGCCAGCAGCAACAGCACAGATACGCAGTATTTT. Translating it yields CASSNSTDTQYF.